The rows below give T cell receptor beta chains drawn from one sample of a study of T cell responses to AZD1222 COVID-19 vaccine. Method: immunoSEQ multiplex PCR; TCRdb's copy keeps in-frame clones and lacks some. The sample comprises about 160,000 clones, more than 85% of which are singletons, and approximately 4.8% rests with the top ten. Sequences were derived from peripheral blood, sampled on day 0 of AZD1222 vaccination. Every receptor here comes from an adult in good health. Each CDR3 is given with its conserved first and last residue. The order of the fields is J gene, clone size, V gene, D gene, CDR3 DNA, CDR3 protein. D genes are given only for firm matches. Expanded clones get a size class; other rows say once, few or many, or leave the size out.

TRBJ1-6 | . | TRBV10-3 | TRBD1 | TGTGCCATCAGAAAAACAGGGGACGGTTCACCCCTCCACTTT | CAIRKTGDGSPLHF
TRBJ1-3 | . | TRBV9 | TRBD1 | TGTGCCAGCAGCCTACCAACGGGGGCAGGGGGCCGAAACACCATATATTTT | CASSLPTGAGGRNTIYF
TRBJ2-7 | . | TRBV10-3 | TRBD2 | TGTGCCATCAGGACTAGCGGGCCTGGGGAGCAGTACTTC | CAIRTSGPGEQYF
TRBJ1-4 | . | TRBV5-6 | TRBD1 | TGTGCCAGCAGCCAGACAGGGGTAAATGAAAAACTGTTTTTT | CASSQTGVNEKLFF
TRBJ2-5 | . | TRBV5-1 | TRBD1 | TGCGCCAGCAGCCCCGGGACAGGGACTTGGGAGACCCAGTACTTC | CASSPGTGTWETQYF
TRBJ2-7 | . | TRBV30 | TRBD2 | TGTGCCTGGAGTGCTCCACCGGGACTAGCGGGAGGGCCCTTTGGAAACGAGCAGTACTTC | CAWSAPPGLAGGPFGNEQYF
TRBJ2-6 | . | TRBV7-3 | TRBD1 | TGTGCCAGCAGCCGCCAACGGACAGGGACTGGGGCCAACGTCCTGACTTTC | CASSRQRTGTGANVLTF
TRBJ2-7 | . | TRBV2 | TRBD2 | TGTGCCAGCAGGAGACCGGGCGGGGGTTCCTACGAGCAGTACTTC | CASRRPGGGSYEQYF
TRBJ1-6 | . | TRBV7-2 | TRBD1 | TGTGCCAGCAGCTTAGCGACAGGGACTAATTCACCCCTCCACTTT | CASSLATGTNSPLHF
TRBJ1-2 | . | TRBV6-5 | . | TGTGCCAGCAGTCCCAGCGGAAACTATGGCTACACCTTC | CASSPSGNYGYTF
TRBJ2-1 | . | TRBV7-9 | . | TGTGCCAGCAGCGTACAGGGCTCCTCCTACAATGAGCAGTTCTTC | CASSVQGSSYNEQFF
TRBJ1-2 | . | TRBV14 | TRBD1 | TGTGCCAGCAGCCAAGATCCAGGGGGCGGCTATGGCTACACCTTC | CASSQDPGGGYGYTF
TRBJ1-2 | . | TRBV7-8 | . | TGTGCCAGCAGCTCCCGCGATATGGTGGGCTACACCTTC | CASSSRDMVGYTF
TRBJ1-2 | . | TRBV24-1 | . | TGTGCCACCAGTAAAAGTGGGGGGTCTGGCTACACCTTC | CATSKSGGSGYTF
TRBJ1-6 | . | TRBV5-5 | TRBD1 | TGTGCCAGCAGCCCGACAGGGGGTGCTTCACCCCTCCACTTT | CASSPTGGASPLHF
TRBJ2-1 | . | TRBV10-2 | TRBD2 | TGCGCCAGCAGTGAGGGTAGAGCTAGCGGGCGAAAAGAGCAGTTCTTC | CASSEGRASGRKEQFF
TRBJ1-1 | . | TRBV11-3 | TRBD1 | TGTGCCAGCACCTTTGACAGGGGAGCTGAAGCTTTCTTT | CASTFDRGAEAFF
TRBJ1-5 | . | TRBV6-1 | TRBD1 | TGTGCCAGCAGTGAGGGGACAGGGGTTCAGCCCCAGCATTTT | CASSEGTGVQPQHF
TRBJ1-5 | . | TRBV24-1 | TRBD1 | TGTGCCACCAGTGACCCACTGGACAGGAATCAGCCCCAGCATTTT | CATSDPLDRNQPQHF
TRBJ2-4 | . | TRBV6-1 | TRBD1 | TGTGCCAGCAGTGAGCACAGGGGAGAGGGAAACATTCAGTACTTC | CASSEHRGEGNIQYF
TRBJ2-3 | . | TRBV3-1/TRBV3-2 | TRBD2 | TGTGCCAGCGAGGGGCCTAGCGGAATCACAGATACGCAGTATTTT | CASEGPSGITDTQYF
TRBJ2-2 | . | TRBV6-5 | TRBD1 | TGTGCCAGCAGCCGACAGGGTTGGTCTACCGGGGAGCTGTTTTTT | CASSRQGWSTGELFF
TRBJ2-5 | . | TRBV5-4 | TRBD2 | TGTGCCAGCAGTCCTGGGGGGGGCGGGAGGGCGGGGGAGACCCAGTACTTC | CASSPGGGGRAGETQYF
TRBJ2-5 | few | TRBV6-2/TRBV6-3 | . | TGTGCCAGCAGTTACTTTGCCCGGGTCCAAGAGACCCAGTACTTC | CASSYFARVQETQYF